What follows are 27 T cell receptor beta chains derived from one specimen sequenced in a study of T-cell memory formation after mild COVID-19. TCRdb analysed the 5' RACE reads with MiXCR anew, one entry per CDR3 protein. The sample holds about 88,000 distinct CDR3 sequences, approximately 25% seen once. Sample: PBMCs or a T cell subset sorted from them (not recorded which). Receptor source: a man younger than 30 who had mild COVID-19 (a few samples of this study predate the infection). Cell type and time point are not known.

This rearrangement joins TRBV20-1 to TRBJ1-1; D gene uncertain. This CDR3 is 13 amino acids long. CDR1 is DFQATT, CDR2 SNEGSKA, per germline (reference sequence). V lost 0 bases, J lost 4 bases, and 9 bases lay in between. The CDR3 here is CSARDLRGTEAFF. The CDR3 nucleotides are TGCAGTGCTAGAGACCTCCGGGGCACTGAAGCTTTCTTT.

This chain joins TRBV7-9 and TRBJ2-7; D could derive from TRBD1 or TRBD2 (6 bases each). V lost 5 bases and J lost 0, with 17 bases in between. Germline V gene lookup returns CDR1 SEHNR and CDR2 FQNEAQ (reference sequence). This CDR3 is built from 16 residues. The CDR3 coding sequence is TGTGCCAGCAGCGCACCCCGGGGGACACCCTCCTACGAGCAGTACTTC. This codes for CASSAPRGTPSYEQYF.

The rearrangement uses TRBV12-3 or TRBV12-4 and TRBJ2-3; D call uncertain. The length of the CDR3 is 13 residues. V gave up 3 bases and J gave up 0 bases, with 4 bases separating them. Here the CDR3 reads CASSFVSTDTQYF. CDR3 nucleotides: TGTGCCAGCAGTTTCGTCAGCACAGATACGCAGTATTTT.

This clonotype was counted only a few times. V and J are TRBV20-1 and TRBJ2-2; 8 bases match TRBD1. J was trimmed by 5 bases and V by 4 bases; bases with no gene match: 6. This CDR3 has 14 amino acids. Germline V gene sequence: CDR1 DFQATT, CDR2 SNEGSKA (reference sequence). The CDR3 loop reads CSAKDREQTGELFF. CDR3 coding DNA: TGCAGTGCTAAGGACAGGGAGCAAACCGGGGAGCTGTTTTTT.

This clonotype has more than one count but fewer than ten. Written as DNA, the CDR3 is TGTGCCAGCAGCTTCAACCGGGACAGCCAATCCTACGAGCAGTACTTC. As protein: CASSFNRDSQSYEQYF. The V gene is TRBV9, the J gene TRBJ2-7; 7 nucleotides line up with TRBD1. Germline CDR1 SGDLS, CDR2 YYNGEE. The CDR3 runs 16 residues. V was clipped by 4 bases and J by 1 base; unmatched bases: 11.

This rearrangement joins TRBV28 to TRBJ2-7; D may be TRBD1 or TRBD2 (6 bases each). V lost 2 bases and J 6 bases, leaving 11 bases between the germline ends. The CDR3 covers 13 residues. Germline values: CDR1 MDHEN, CDR2 SYDVKM. CDR3 sequence reads: CASSLTGASEQYV. The CDR3 DNA is TGTGCCAGCAGTTTAACGGGGGCTAGCGAGCAGTACGTC.

The table lists this clonotype with a few counts. This CDR3 is CASSYPSDRAKPQHF. DNA for the CDR3: TGTGCCAGCAGTTACCCCTCGGACAGGGCGAAGCCCCAGCATTTT. This rearrangement joins TRBV6-2 or TRBV6-3 to TRBJ1-5; 8 nucleotides agree with TRBD1. The CDR3 is made up of 15 amino acids. V shed 2 bases, J shed 8 bases, and the junction held 8 bases outside the gene matches. The germline V gene encodes CDR1 MNHEY and CDR2 SVGEGT.

A few counts support this clonotype. It may be a read error: a sequence one base away is much more abundant. This chain uses TRBV4-1 with TRBJ2-1, with 7 bases that match TRBD1. V gave up 2 bases and J gave up 6 bases; unmatched junction bases: 13. Germline V gene data show CDR1 as MGHRA and CDR2 as YSYEKL. This CDR3 spans 17 amino acids. CDR3 region: CASSQSRNRGEGNEQFF. CDR3 in DNA: TGCGCCAGCAGCCAATCGCGAAACAGGGGTGAGGGCAATGAGCAGTTCTTC.

This clonotype was seen many times. The chain uses TRBV4-1 and TRBJ2-2; TRBD2 is a possible D gene (6 bases). The CDR3 has 16 amino acids. From germline, CDR1 is MGHRA and CDR2 YSYEKL. V lost 4 bases and J 0 bases, leaving 12 bases between the germline ends. CDR3 region: CASSPRASANTGELFF. CDR3 nucleotide sequence: TGCGCCAGCAGCCCAAGGGCTAGCGCGAACACCGGGGAGCTGTTTTTT.

This chain connects TRBV4-3 to TRBJ2-6, with D unresolved. Germline loops: CDR1 LGHNA, CDR2 YSLEER. The CDR3 length is 16 residues. The V and J ends lost 0 bases and 0 bases respectively, with 6 bases between them. CDR3 nucleotides: TGCGCCAGCAGCCAAGAGGAAGGCTCTGGGGCCAACGTCCTGACTTTC. It yields the protein CASSQEEGSGANVLTF.

The chain carries TRBV7-2 and TRBJ2-7, with D perhaps assigned TRBD1 or TRBD2 (5 bases each). From germline, CDR1 is SGHTA and CDR2 FQGNSA. The V gene lost 5 bases and the J gene lost 1 base, with 21 bases spanning the gap. The CDR3 extends over 17 amino acids. CDR3 nucleotides: TGTGCCAGCAGCCCGTTACGTGGGGCCGGGGTGTCCTACGAGCAGTACTTC. This translates into CASSPLRGAGVSYEQYF.

The rearrangement uses TRBV3-1 and TRBJ2-1, with D possibly TRBD2 on 6 matching bases. There are 16 residues in the CDR3. V was cut by 4 bases and J by 0 bases, with 13 bases left in between. The germline CDR1 and CDR2 sequences are LGHDT and YNNKEL (reference sequence). The CDR3 DNA reads as TGTGCCAGCAGCCGCCCTGGGACTGCCTCCTACAATGAGCAGTTCTTC. This translates into CASSRPGTASYNEQFF.

The chain couples TRBV7-2 to TRBJ2-1, with 9 nucleotides matching TRBD1. J gave up 7 bases and V 2 bases, and 12 bases lay outside the gene matches. The CDR3 is made up of 17 amino acids. Germline V CDR1 and CDR2: SGHTA, FQGNSA. This chain's CDR3 is CASSLRPGQGLWNEQFF. CDR3 nucleotides: TGTGCCAGCAGCTTACGACCGGGACAGGGTCTTTGGAATGAGCAGTTCTTC.

Sample share makes this clonotype medium-sized. The genes are TRBV4-3 and TRBJ2-3; TRBD1 or TRBD2 may be the D gene (6 bases each). V lost 1 base, J lost 4 bases, and 12 bases lay in between. Germline assignment: CDR1 LGHNA and CDR2 YSLEER. This CDR3 region has 15 residues. In DNA, the CDR3 is TGCGCCAGCAGCCAAGTGGGGGGCCCTGCAGATACGCAGTATTTT. It yields the protein CASSQVGGPADTQYF.

V usage is TRBV7-9 and J usage is TRBJ1-5; TRBD1 might be the D (5 bases). The CDR3 loop spans 13 amino acids. Germline-derived CDR1 and CDR2 are SEHNR and FQNEAQ (reference sequence). Trimming took 7 bases from V and 6 from J, leaving 13 bases between them. The CDR3 sequence is CASTGVGGQPQHF. As DNA, the CDR3 is TGTGCCAGCACCGGGGTGGGGGGTCAGCCCCAGCATTTT. The full variable domain, rest sourced from reference TRBV7-9 and TRBJ1-5, is DTGVSQNPRHKITKRGQNVTFRCDPISEHNRLYWYRQTLGQGPEFLTYFQNEAQLEKSRLLSDRFSAERPKGSFSTLEIQRTEQGDSAMYLCASTGVGGQPQHFGDGTRLSIL.

The chain is built from TRBV5-4 and TRBJ2-7; a weak D match, TRBD2 (7 bases). V was clipped by 1 base and J by 5 bases, with 13 bases between them. The CDR3 length is 14 residues. Per the germline V gene, CDR1 is SGHNT and CDR2 is YYREEE (reference sequence). The CDR3: CASSLSGGRHEQYF. The CDR3 coding sequence is TGTGCCAGCAGCTTGTCGGGGGGCCGCCACGAGCAGTACTTC.

The chain links TRBV12-3 or TRBV12-4 to TRBJ1-2; 9 bases match TRBD1. The length of the CDR3 is 15 residues. Unmatched junction bases numbered 5, after V lost 5 bases and J lost 1 base. This CDR3 is CASSLEGQGNYGYTF. For the CDR3, the DNA is TGTGCCAGCAGTCTAGAGGGACAGGGTAACTATGGCTACACCTTC.

This clonotype turned up a few times. V and J are TRBV4-2 and TRBJ2-3, with 12 bases fitting TRBD1. With 0 bases clipped from V and 6 bases from J, the junction kept 4 bases outside the gene matches. The CDR3 consists of 16 residues. Germline CDR1 is LGHNA and CDR2 is YNFKEQ. CDR3 residues: CASSQDGTGGWDTQYF. CDR3 sequence (DNA): TGTGCCAGCAGCCAAGATGGGACAGGGGGCTGGGATACGCAGTATTTT.

The J gene is TRBJ1-2, the V gene TRBV25-1; D is ambiguous. The CDR3 sequence is 14 residues long. Per germline, CDR1 MGHDK and CDR2 SYGVNS. The V end was cut by 0 bases, the J end by 8 bases, with 13 bases between. This chain's CDR3 is CASSEYGVARGYTF. The DNA for the CDR3 is TGTGCCAGCAGTGAATACGGGGTTGCTCGGGGCTACACCTTC.

This clonotype occurred a few times. The chain links TRBV5-6 to TRBJ2-2, with D possibly matching TRBD2 (5 bases). CDR1 SGHDT and CDR2 YYEEEE come from the germline V gene. Deletions cut 2 bases from V and 1 base from J, with 15 bases between. The CDR3 is 17 residues long. The chain's CDR3 is CASSFLLDGENTGELFF. The DNA for the CDR3 is TGTGCCAGCAGCTTCCTACTAGACGGGGAGAACACCGGGGAGCTGTTTTTT.

This clonotype was found a few times. This chain joins TRBV4-1 and TRBJ1-2, with 7 bases lining up with TRBD1. Germline assignment: CDR1 MGHRA and CDR2 YSYEKL. Trimming took 2 bases from V and 2 from J; bases not matched to a gene: 14. CDR3 length equals 18 residues. This chain's CDR3 is CASSQSLSPGTVNYGYTF. DNA of the CDR3: TGCGCCAGCAGCCAATCACTATCGCCCGGGACAGTGAACTATGGCTACACCTTC.

This clonotype was detected many times. This rearrangement joins TRBV2 to TRBJ2-6, with 8 bases fitting TRBD1. The CDR3 runs 13 residues. CDR1 and CDR2 from the germline V gene are SNHLY and FYNNEI. The J segment lost 4 bases and the V segment lost 9 bases, leaving 2 bases of the junction unmatched. The CDR3 loop reads CARQGGGANVLTF. The DNA for the CDR3 is TGTGCCAGACAGGGGGGCGGGGCCAACGTCCTGACTTTC.

This clonotype was seen only a few times. V gene TRBV9 combines with J gene TRBJ2-6; D gene ambiguous. The CDR3 has 14 amino acids. Trimming shortened V by 0 bases and J by 2 bases, and 3 bases separated the two germline ends. Germline V lookup: CDR1 SGDLS, CDR2 YYNGEE. CDR3 protein: CASSVVPGANVLTF. For the CDR3, the DNA is TGTGCCAGCAGCGTAGTTCCTGGGGCCAACGTCCTGACTTTC.

The chain's CDR3 is CASSPTGSQPQHF. CDR3 in DNA: TGTGCCAGCAGCCCGACAGGGAGCCAGCCCCAGCATTTT. The V call is TRBV3-1, the J call TRBJ1-5; TRBD1 matches at 7 bases. The CDR3 is made up of 13 amino acids. In germline, CDR1 is LGHDT, CDR2 YNNKEL (reference sequence). J gave up 7 bases and V 4 bases, and 4 bases lay outside the gene matches.

In this sample, this clonotype turned up a few times. The V and J genes are TRBV7-8 and TRBJ1-4; 9 nucleotides line up with TRBD1. The CDR3 has 17 amino acids. Looked up from germline, CDR1 is SGHVS and CDR2 is FQNEAQ. The V segment lost 3 bases and the J segment 7 bases; nucleotides outside the gene matches: 12. The CDR3 loop reads CASSFRDRVGVGEKLFF. Here the CDR3 DNA reads TGTGCCAGCAGCTTCCGGGACAGGGTTGGAGTCGGTGAAAAACTGTTTTTT.

The chain is built from TRBV12-3 or TRBV12-4 and TRBJ1-5; tentatively, D is TRBD1 (5 bases). The CDR3 runs 15 residues. Trimming pared 0 bases from V and 4 bases from J, leaving 10 bases between. The CDR3 region has the DNA TGTGCCAGCAGTTTAGCCGACAGCCTAAATCAGCCCCAGCATTTT. Translation: CASSLADSLNQPQHF.

The chain carries TRBV4-3 and TRBJ2-6; possibly TRBD1 for D (6 bases). The V end lost 3 bases, the J end lost 0 bases, and 21 bases lay between the germline ends. The CDR3 consists of 20 residues. Germline V gives CDR1 LGHNA, CDR2 YSLEER. The CDR3 reads CASSHLSPDSVISGANVLTF. The CDR3 DNA sequence: TGCGCCAGCAGCCACCTTTCCCCGGACAGTGTCATCTCTGGGGCCAACGTCCTGACTTTC.